This is a list of T cell receptor beta chains from one sample in a study of shared clonotypes between healthy human individuals. The protocol was immunoSEQ multiplex PCR, while the TCRdb copy is restricted to in-frame clones and leaves out a portion. The sample includes approximately 1.9 million clones, roughly 93% of them seen just once. The specimen sequenced was naive CD8+ T cells from PBMCs. The receptors here all came from a man aged 18 to 30 in good health. Some clones in this sample may be carry-over from other donors' samples. Both conserved end residues are part of each CDR3. The order of the fields is clone size, D gene, J gene, V gene, CDR3 protein, CDR3 DNA. A D gene is named only where the DNA matches it firmly. Clone size is not always given. Where it is, it says once, few, many or a class for expanded clones.

abundance: .
d_gene: .
j_gene: TRBJ1-4
v_gene: TRBV19
CDR3aa: CASSPREVGEKLFF
CDR3nt: TGTGCCAGTAGTCCCAGGGAGGTGGGTGAAAAACTGTTTTTT

abundance: .
d_gene: .
j_gene: TRBJ2-7
v_gene: TRBV9
CDR3aa: CASSVEVGGASEQYF
CDR3nt: TGTGCCAGCAGCGTAGAGGTCGGGGGAGCGAGCGAGCAGTACTTC

abundance: .
d_gene: .
j_gene: TRBJ2-2
v_gene: TRBV5-1
CDR3aa: CASSLWSPVGDTGELFF
CDR3nt: TGCGCCAGCAGCTTGTGGTCCCCGGTGGGGGACACCGGGGAGCTGTTTTTT

abundance: .
d_gene: .
j_gene: TRBJ2-7
v_gene: TRBV7-2
CDR3aa: CASSPRDFEQYF
CDR3nt: TGTGCCAGCAGCCCGAGGGATTTCGAGCAGTACTTC

abundance: once
d_gene: TRBD1
j_gene: TRBJ2-7
v_gene: TRBV7-9
CDR3aa: CASSPTGNSYEQYF
CDR3nt: TGTGCCAGCAGCCCGACAGGGAACTCTTACGAGCAGTACTTC

abundance: .
d_gene: .
j_gene: TRBJ2-1
v_gene: TRBV7-9
CDR3aa: CASSPPRSRNEQFF
CDR3nt: TGTGCCAGCAGCCCCCCACGGAGTAGAAATGAGCAGTTCTTC

abundance: .
d_gene: .
j_gene: TRBJ1-1
v_gene: TRBV14
CDR3aa: CASSQGVRGRDTEAFF
CDR3nt: TGTGCCAGCAGCCAGGGGGTCCGGGGACGGGACACTGAAGCTTTCTTT

abundance: .
d_gene: .
j_gene: TRBJ2-7
v_gene: TRBV7-9
CDR3aa: CASSLVAVNEQYF
CDR3nt: TGTGCCAGCAGCTTAGTAGCGGTGAACGAGCAGTACTTC

abundance: .
d_gene: TRBD1
j_gene: TRBJ1-5
v_gene: TRBV6-1
CDR3aa: CASRAGQGSSQPQHF
CDR3nt: TGTGCCAGCAGGGCGGGACAGGGAAGTAGTCAGCCCCAGCATTTT

abundance: .
d_gene: TRBD1
j_gene: TRBJ2-2
v_gene: TRBV30
CDR3aa: CAWTLAGGTGELFF
CDR3nt: TGTGCCTGGACGTTGGCAGGGGGCACCGGGGAGCTGTTTTTT

abundance: .
d_gene: .
j_gene: TRBJ2-2
v_gene: TRBV28
CDR3aa: CASVPDTNTGELFF
CDR3nt: TGTGCCAGCGTACCGGACACGAACACCGGGGAGCTGTTTTTT

abundance: .
d_gene: TRBD2
j_gene: TRBJ2-2
v_gene: TRBV27
CDR3aa: CASSGASGRGTGELFF
CDR3nt: TGTGCCAGCAGTGGAGCTAGCGGGAGGGGCACCGGGGAGCTGTTTTTT

abundance: .
d_gene: .
j_gene: TRBJ1-1
v_gene: TRBV27
CDR3aa: CASSLVPGAEAFF
CDR3nt: TGTGCCAGCAGTTTAGTACCGGGCGCTGAAGCTTTCTTT

abundance: .
d_gene: TRBD2
j_gene: TRBJ2-3
v_gene: TRBV7-3
CDR3aa: CASSLLAGATDTQYF
CDR3nt: TGTGCCAGCAGCCTACTAGCGGGAGCCACAGATACGCAGTATTTT

abundance: .
d_gene: .
j_gene: TRBJ2-5
v_gene: TRBV6-6
CDR3aa: CASSYLQETQYF
CDR3nt: TGTGCCAGCAGTTACCTACAGGAGACCCAGTACTTC

abundance: .
d_gene: .
j_gene: TRBJ2-5
v_gene: TRBV28
CDR3aa: CASSTGDQQETQYF
CDR3nt: TGTGCCAGCAGTACCGGGGACCAGCAAGAGACCCAGTACTTC

abundance: few
d_gene: .
j_gene: TRBJ1-5
v_gene: TRBV28
CDR3aa: CASSLWPEPQHF
CDR3nt: TGTGCCAGCAGTTTATGGCCGGAGCCCCAGCATTTT

abundance: .
d_gene: TRBD1
j_gene: TRBJ2-1
v_gene: TRBV19
CDR3aa: CATRTGGEISSYNEQFF
CDR3nt: TGTGCGACGAGGACAGGGGGCGAAATTAGCTCCTACAATGAGCAGTTCTTC

abundance: .
d_gene: TRBD1
j_gene: TRBJ2-5
v_gene: TRBV19
CDR3aa: CASSRRDRGETQYF
CDR3nt: TGTGCCAGTAGTAGAAGGGACAGAGGAGAGACCCAGTACTTC

abundance: .
d_gene: .
j_gene: TRBJ2-7
v_gene: TRBV7-9
CDR3aa: CASSLRLYYEQYF
CDR3nt: TGTGCCAGCAGCTTAAGGTTGTACTACGAGCAGTACTTC

abundance: .
d_gene: .
j_gene: TRBJ2-7
v_gene: TRBV27
CDR3aa: CASSLSIATEQYF
CDR3nt: TGTGCCAGCAGTTTATCGATAGCGACCGAGCAGTACTTC

abundance: .
d_gene: TRBD1
j_gene: TRBJ2-3
v_gene: TRBV11-3
CDR3aa: CASSRSRGTTDTQYF
CDR3nt: TGTGCCAGCAGCCGAAGCAGGGGGACCACAGATACGCAGTATTTT

abundance: .
d_gene: .
j_gene: TRBJ2-7
v_gene: TRBV13
CDR3aa: CASSLGAGFSYEQYF
CDR3nt: TGTGCCAGCAGCCTAGGGGCGGGATTCTCCTACGAGCAGTACTTC

abundance: .
d_gene: .
j_gene: TRBJ2-6
v_gene: TRBV25-1
CDR3aa: CASRDSSGANVLTF
CDR3nt: TGTGCCAGCCGTGACTCATCGGGGGCCAACGTCCTGACTTTC

abundance: .
d_gene: TRBD1
j_gene: TRBJ2-3
v_gene: TRBV28
CDR3aa: CASSLTGMSDTQYF
CDR3nt: TGTGCCAGCAGCCTGACAGGGATGTCAGATACGCAGTATTTT

abundance: .
d_gene: .
j_gene: TRBJ1-1
v_gene: TRBV6-5
CDR3aa: CASSYSIGAEAFF
CDR3nt: TGTGCCAGCAGTTACTCGATAGGTGCTGAAGCTTTCTTT

abundance: .
d_gene: .
j_gene: TRBJ2-2
v_gene: TRBV29-1
CDR3aa: CSVKENTGELFF
CDR3nt: TGCAGCGTTAAAGAGAACACCGGGGAGCTGTTTTTT

abundance: .
d_gene: TRBD2
j_gene: TRBJ2-5
v_gene: TRBV9
CDR3aa: CASSVSGRNQETQYF
CDR3nt: TGTGCCAGCAGCGTGAGCGGGAGGAACCAAGAGACCCAGTACTTC

abundance: .
d_gene: .
j_gene: TRBJ1-1
v_gene: TRBV6-5
CDR3aa: CASSQGTNTEAFF
CDR3nt: TGTGCCAGCAGTCAGGGGACCAACACTGAAGCTTTCTTT

abundance: .
d_gene: .
j_gene: TRBJ2-1
v_gene: TRBV7-9
CDR3aa: CASSLSGSYNEQFF
CDR3nt: TGTGCCAGCAGCTTATCCGGCTCCTACAATGAGCAGTTCTTC

abundance: .
d_gene: .
j_gene: TRBJ2-7
v_gene: TRBV19
CDR3aa: CASSIATHYEQYF
CDR3nt: TGTGCCAGTAGTATAGCGACCCACTACGAGCAGTACTTC

abundance: .
d_gene: TRBD2
j_gene: TRBJ2-1
v_gene: TRBV7-9
CDR3aa: CASSSAAPGTSGYEQFF
CDR3nt: TGTGCCAGCAGCTCGGCCGCCCCCGGGACTAGCGGGTATGAGCAGTTCTTC

abundance: .
d_gene: .
j_gene: TRBJ1-2
v_gene: TRBV7-9
CDR3aa: CASSEGPGESIDGYTF
CDR3nt: TGTGCCAGCAGCGAGGGGCCGGGAGAGAGCATCGATGGCTACACCTTC

abundance: .
d_gene: TRBD2
j_gene: TRBJ2-5
v_gene: TRBV4-3
CDR3aa: CASSPRTGGRETQYF
CDR3nt: TGCGCCAGCAGTCCGAGGACGGGGGGTCGGGAGACCCAGTACTTC

abundance: .
d_gene: TRBD2
j_gene: TRBJ2-7
v_gene: TRBV2
CDR3aa: CASSLTSGTSYEQYF
CDR3nt: TGTGCCAGCAGCTTGACTAGCGGTACTTCCTACGAGCAGTACTTC

abundance: .
d_gene: .
j_gene: TRBJ2-1
v_gene: TRBV15
CDR3aa: CATSREWGLPNNEQFF
CDR3nt: TGTGCCACCAGCAGAGAGTGGGGGCTACCGAACAATGAGCAGTTCTTC

abundance: .
d_gene: .
j_gene: TRBJ2-7
v_gene: TRBV29-1
CDR3aa: CSAQQGYEQYF
CDR3nt: TGCAGCGCGCAACAGGGCTACGAGCAGTACTTC

abundance: .
d_gene: TRBD2
j_gene: TRBJ2-1
v_gene: TRBV7-3
CDR3aa: CASSRTSGSENEQFF
CDR3nt: TGTGCCAGCAGCCGAACTAGCGGGAGTGAAAATGAGCAGTTCTTC

abundance: .
d_gene: TRBD2
j_gene: TRBJ2-3
v_gene: TRBV7-6
CDR3aa: CASSSLASGNADTQYF
CDR3nt: TGTGCCAGCAGCTCCCTTGCTAGCGGGAATGCAGATACGCAGTATTTT

abundance: .
d_gene: .
j_gene: TRBJ2-7
v_gene: TRBV27
CDR3aa: CASSLRGGISYEQYF
CDR3nt: TGTGCCAGCAGTTTAAGGGGGGGGATCTCCTACGAGCAGTACTTC

abundance: .
d_gene: TRBD1
j_gene: TRBJ1-5
v_gene: TRBV7-2
CDR3aa: CASGETGGSNQPQHF
CDR3nt: TGTGCCAGCGGGGAGACAGGGGGCTCAAATCAGCCCCAGCATTTT

abundance: .
d_gene: TRBD1
j_gene: TRBJ2-7
v_gene: TRBV27
CDR3aa: CASSLPGTGDGEQYF
CDR3nt: TGTGCCAGCAGTTTACCCGGGACAGGGGACGGAGAGCAGTACTTC

abundance: .
d_gene: .
j_gene: TRBJ2-2
v_gene: TRBV27
CDR3aa: CASSPHRTKNTGELFF
CDR3nt: TGTGCCAGCAGTCCACACCGGACAAAAAACACCGGGGAGCTGTTTTTT

abundance: .
d_gene: .
j_gene: TRBJ2-3
v_gene: TRBV5-1
CDR3aa: CASSDLGVWTDTQYF
CDR3nt: TGCGCCAGCAGCGATCTAGGAGTGTGGACAGATACGCAGTATTTT

abundance: .
d_gene: .
j_gene: TRBJ2-2
v_gene: TRBV7-6
CDR3aa: CASSSGDTGELFF
CDR3nt: TGTGCCAGCAGCTCCGGTGACACCGGGGAGCTGTTTTTT

abundance: .
d_gene: .
j_gene: TRBJ2-1
v_gene: TRBV6-6
CDR3aa: CASSPDGVQFF
CDR3nt: TGTGCCAGCTCCCCGGACGGCGTGCAGTTCTTC

abundance: .
d_gene: .
j_gene: TRBJ1-2
v_gene: TRBV6-5
CDR3aa: CASRNAWRRAYGYTF
CDR3nt: TGTGCCAGCAGGAACGCCTGGCGGAGAGCATATGGCTACACCTTC

abundance: .
d_gene: TRBD2
j_gene: TRBJ2-7
v_gene: TRBV27
CDR3aa: CASSLLGLAGTSSYEQYF
CDR3nt: TGTGCCAGCAGTCTGCTAGGACTAGCGGGAACTAGTTCCTACGAGCAGTACTTC

abundance: .
d_gene: .
j_gene: TRBJ2-7
v_gene: TRBV5-1
CDR3aa: CASSAGTYEQYF
CDR3nt: TGCGCCAGCAGCGCCGGGACCTACGAGCAGTACTTC

abundance: .
d_gene: TRBD1
j_gene: TRBJ1-4
v_gene: TRBV28
CDR3aa: CASSYRGSNEKLFF
CDR3nt: TGTGCCAGCAGTTACAGGGGTTCTAATGAAAAACTGTTTTTT

abundance: .
d_gene: TRBD2
j_gene: TRBJ2-3
v_gene: TRBV5-1
CDR3aa: CASSLASGSTDTQYF
CDR3nt: TGCGCCAGCAGCTTGGCTAGCGGGAGCACAGATACGCAGTATTTT

abundance: .
d_gene: .
j_gene: TRBJ2-1
v_gene: TRBV11-2
CDR3aa: CASIFQGRANEQFF
CDR3nt: TGTGCCAGCATATTCCAGGGAAGAGCGAATGAGCAGTTCTTC

abundance: .
d_gene: .
j_gene: TRBJ1-1
v_gene: TRBV19
CDR3aa: CASSIDGEGWTEAFF
CDR3nt: TGTGCCAGTAGTATAGACGGCGAAGGTTGGACTGAAGCTTTCTTT